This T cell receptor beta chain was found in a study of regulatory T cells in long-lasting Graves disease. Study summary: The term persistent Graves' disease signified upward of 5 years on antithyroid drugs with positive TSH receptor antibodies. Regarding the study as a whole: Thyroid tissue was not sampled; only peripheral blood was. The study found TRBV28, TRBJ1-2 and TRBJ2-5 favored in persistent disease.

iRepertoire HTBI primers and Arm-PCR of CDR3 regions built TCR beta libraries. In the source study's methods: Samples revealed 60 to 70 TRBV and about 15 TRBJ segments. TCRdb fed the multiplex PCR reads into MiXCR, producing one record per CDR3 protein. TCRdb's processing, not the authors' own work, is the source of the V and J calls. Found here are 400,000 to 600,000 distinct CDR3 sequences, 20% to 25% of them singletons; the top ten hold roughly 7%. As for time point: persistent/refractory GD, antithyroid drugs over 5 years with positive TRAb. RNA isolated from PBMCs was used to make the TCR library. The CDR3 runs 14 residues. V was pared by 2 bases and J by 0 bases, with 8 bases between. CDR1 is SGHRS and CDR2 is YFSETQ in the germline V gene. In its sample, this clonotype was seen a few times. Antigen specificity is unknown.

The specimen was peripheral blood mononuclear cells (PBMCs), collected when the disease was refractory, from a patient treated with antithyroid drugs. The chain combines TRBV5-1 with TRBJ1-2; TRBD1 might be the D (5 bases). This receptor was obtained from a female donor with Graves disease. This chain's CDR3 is CASSFLGANYGYTF. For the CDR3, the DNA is TGCGCCAGCAGCTTTTTGGGGGCTAACTATGGCTACACCTTC.